This T cell receptor (beta chain) was identified during a study of human T cells and chemical hapten exposure (dated by TCRdb to the early 2020s). About the investigation overall: For sensitization, 2% DPC in acetone was applied to a roughly 2 cm by roughly 2 cm area of upper inner arm skin. Throughout the approximately 24-week study period, patients were also given weekly therapeutic DPC doses on the scalp. For TCR sequencing, blood came from some 31 alopecia patients at anywhere from one to four time points (pre-sensitization, 2, 6 and 24 weeks). Libraries were combined into a pool for sequencing, and differences in TCR yield between samples came mainly from small differences in library volumes within the pool. Alopecia areata with under or over 50% scalp involvement, alopecia totalis and alopecia universalis were represented in the patient cohort, which was mostly female. Patch tests used Finn chambers with 0.01% DPC on the upper back, scored after 6 days by International Contact Dermatitis Research Group standards. This study followed changes in the peripheral blood TCR repertoire in vivo during primary and secondary sensitization of alopecia patients to the hapten diphenylcyclopropenone (DPC). Blood samples were taken from patients before sensitization (week 0) and then at 2, 6 and about 24 weeks after DPC sensitization.

Germline trimming: 3 bases from V, 0 bases from J; junction bases outside gene matches: 8. Measured from the cysteine to the phenylalanine, the CDR3 is 18 residues long. CDR3 DNA only is kept here, 54 bases in frame from base 1. From a lookup of the germline V gene, CDR1 and CDR2 are SGHRS and YFSETQ. Library preparation used RACE. The data were produced on a NextSeq 500. Library preparation attached unique molecular identifiers to individual cDNA molecules for quantitative, reproducible TCR counting. From each blood RNA sample, both TCR alpha and TCR beta chains were sequenced. Under the source paper's analysis protocol: A median of roughly 100,000 TCRs per sample was observed, with a range of about 23,224 to 700,000. V, J and CDR3 annotation of the TCR reads was performed with the Decombinator software suite. To make PS versus PT1 abundance plots, every sample was subsampled to the same number of TCRs (28,000). Expanded TCRs were defined as absent before sensitization and observed at least eight times at the 2-week time point. In-frame beta chains were kept once TCRdb had trimmed the public reads at Q25 with fastp and called clones with MiXCR. For every CDR3 protein sequence, its rows merge into one entry that carries the most common genes and DNA. In this record, the V and J calls reflect TCRdb's handling and not the investigators' own analysis. This sample lists 75,000 to 100,000 distinct CDR3 sequences; about 9.3% were detected once. The biggest ten clones account for approximately 2% of the sample.

Broader findings and caveats from the paper: All patients had alopecia, a presumed autoimmune disease, so their immune response might differ from that of healthy individuals. Compared with pre-sensitization or healthy control sets, expanded TCRs formed significantly more large CDR3 similarity clusters, which is consistent with antigen-driven responses. Patch test score was positively correlated with the number of PT1 expanded TCRs, with significance at thresholds 8, 16 and 32 but not at 4. DPC sensitization did not change the number of TCRs with a frequency above 1 in 1000, and there was no evidence of changes in global repertoire structure. After repeated subsampling, changes were observed in the strength of the expansion versus patch-test correlation and in the threshold at which the correlation became significant.

Sample time point, as interpreted from the label and publication: patch test 2, 6 weeks after DPC sensitization. The sample's treatment or condition label, decoded: therapeutic diphenylcyclopropenone sensitization with weekly scalp DPC. Blood at each patch-test visit was drawn before the patch test was applied. Patients were eligible if aged 18 to 70, diagnosed with alopecia and judged suitable for DPC therapy, and pregnant patients were excluded. Total RNA was extracted from unfractionated whole blood collected in Tempus Blood RNA tubes. A word on this clonotype: Its specific antigen is unknown. No much larger clone exists at a distance of one base, and base qualities are not known.

The sequence is built from TRBV5-1 and TRBJ2-6; 8 middle bases align to TRBD1. This TCR came from a woman aged 40 to 50 with alopecia areata. Some clones in this sample may be carry-over from other donors' samples. This specimen consisted of whole blood, obtained in connection with sensitization to the hapten diphenylcyclopropenone (DPC). At the DNA level, the sequence is TGCGCCAGCAGCTCTACGGGACAGGAGCTCTCTGGGGCCAACGTCCTGACTTTC. The translation is CASSSTGQELSGANVLTF.